This record covers a single T cell receptor (beta chain). Following RNA extraction, reverse transcription yielded cDNA that acted as the sequencing template. Clones were sequenced by immunoSEQ multiplex PCR, and TCRdb holds only the in-frame ones, with some missing. Among 200,000 to 250,000 clones listed, 50% to 75% were seen once. This sample stems from a study of CD8+ T cells in alopecia areata. Stated treatment: oral pan-JAK inhibitor, 5-10 mg twice daily. V gave up 5 bases and J gave up 4 bases, with 11 bases separating them. The CDR3 loop spans 14 amino acids. The V gene's germline CDR1 is SGHVS and CDR2 FNYEAQ.

The chain links TRBV7-6 to TRBJ2-2; D remains unclear. The TCR sequence derives from a human donor with alopecia areata. This material consisted of CD4+ T cells sorted from blood, taken at week 4, from a patient treated with tofacitinib. This CDR3 reads CASSPVTSTGELFF. In DNA form, the CDR3 reads TGTGCCAGCAGCCCGGTAACCAGCACCGGGGAGCTGTTTTTT.